This passage covers 32 T cell receptor beta chains from one sample sequenced in a study of shared clonotypes between healthy human individuals. Naive CD8 cells comprised CD45RO-negative, CCR7-positively selected cells, excluding terminally differentiated effector memory CD45RA+ cells. Generated by immunoSEQ multiplex PCR, the TCRdb table keeps only in-frame clones and is missing some. This table has roughly 2.1 million clones, about 93% appearing once. Material: naive CD8+ T cells from PBMCs. All receptors derive from a young man in good health. Some clones in this sample may be carry-over from other donors' samples.

Note on this clone: The sample contains more than one DNA sequence encoding this CDR3. The CDR3 loop is CASSLPGQSYEQYF. The CDR3, as DNA: TGTGCCAGCAGCCTACCTGGTCAGTCCTACGAGCAGTACTTC. The chain joins TRBV13 to TRBJ2-7; D gene unclear. There are 14 residues in the CDR3. Trimming pared 5 bases from V and 1 base from J, leaving 12 bases between. CDR1 and CDR2 (germline): PRHDT, FYEKMQ (reference sequence).

The rearrangement joins TRBV13 to TRBJ2-3; D uncertain. The CDR3 has 16 residues. The V gene lost 5 bases and the J gene lost 0 bases, with 15 bases spanning the gap. Germline CDR1 and CDR2: PRHDT and FYEKMQ (reference sequence). The CDR3 is CASSGLSASSTDTQYF. DNA for the CDR3: TGTGCCAGCAGCGGCCTGTCGGCGTCTAGCACAGATACGCAGTATTTT. Filled out from reference TRBV13 and TRBJ2-3, the complete variable domain reads AAGVIQSPRHLIKEKRETATLKCYPIPRHDTVYWYQQGPGQDPQFLISFYEKMQSDKGSIPDRFSAQQFSDYHSELNMSSLELGDSALYFCASSGLSASSTDTQYFGPGTRLTVL.

The CDR3 coding sequence is TGCGCCAGCAGCCAAGGGAGATTACAGGGGGCGGATGGCTACACCTTC. It yields the protein CASSQGRLQGADGYTF. The chain recombines TRBV4-3 with TRBJ1-2; 9 positions match TRBD1. Per the germline V gene, CDR1 is LGHNA and CDR2 is YSLEER. V was clipped by 1 base and J by 6 bases; unmatched bases: 9. The CDR3 runs 16 residues.

The J gene is TRBJ1-1, the V gene TRBV27; D ambiguous. V was shortened by 3 bases and J by 5 bases, with 16 bases between the two germline ends. Looked up from germline, CDR1 is MNHEY and CDR2 is SMNVEV (reference sequence). This CDR3 comprises 15 residues. The CDR3 coding sequence is TGTGCCAGCAGTTTTGGTGCGGGGATGGGGACTGAAGCTTTCTTT. This gives the protein CASSFGAGMGTEAFF.

The gene calls are TRBV28 and TRBJ2-7; D is possibly TRBD1 (7 bases). Germline CDR1 is MDHEN and CDR2 is SYDVKM. CDR3 length equals 13 residues. The CDR3 nucleotides are TGTGCGAGCCTCGGACAGGACTACTACGAGCAGTACTTC. Protein: CASLGQDYYEQYF. Full variable domain (rest looked up from reference TRBV28 and TRBJ2-7): DVKVTQSSRYLVKRTGEKVFLECVQDMDHENMFWYRQDPGLGLRLIYFSYDVKMKEKGDIPEGYSVSREKKERFSLILESASTNQTSMYLCASLGQDYYEQYFGPGTRLTVT.

This chain joins TRBV15 and TRBJ2-7; possible D gene TRBD1, 5 bases. V dropped 1 base and J dropped 2 bases, with 9 bases sitting between them. Germline-derived CDR1 and CDR2 are LNHNV and YYDKDF (reference sequence). The CDR3 contains 14 residues. The CDR3 nucleotides read TGTGCCACCAGCAGAGGCAGGGCCGCCTACGAGCAGTACTTC. The encoded protein is CATSRGRAAYEQYF.

The chain joins TRBV21-1 to TRBJ1-2; the table's D call, TRBD1, was not checked against the DNA. TRBV21-1 is shown as a pseudogene. The CDR3 covers 15 residues. As DNA, the CDR3 is TGTGCCAGCACCACAAAGTCCCAGGGGAACTATGGCTACACCTTC. Protein: CASTTKSQGNYGYTF.

This clone was seen only a few times. In DNA, the CDR3 is TGTGCCAGTAGTTCTACTAGCGGGCACTACAATGAGCAGTTCTTC. Translation: CASSSTSGHYNEQFF. The rearrangement links TRBV19 to TRBJ2-1, with 9 bases fitting TRBD2. V lost 5 bases and J lost 3; bases outside the gene matches: 5. The CDR3 covers 15 residues. Per the germline V gene, CDR1 is LNHDA and CDR2 is SQIVND (reference sequence).

The chain employs TRBV29-1 and TRBJ2-1; perhaps TRBD2 as D (6 bases). CDR1 and CDR2 (germline): SQVTM, ANQGSEA. V was trimmed by 7 bases and J by 8 bases, leaving 21 bases between them. The CDR3 is 14 amino acids. The CDR3 spells CSAEGPGVRDEQFF. The CDR3, as DNA: TGCAGCGCCGAGGGTCCGGGAGTAAGGGATGAGCAGTTCTTC.

Only one count was recorded for this clone. The J gene is TRBJ1-1, the V gene TRBV7-9, with 9 bases aligning to TRBD1. CDR3 length: 16 amino acids. J lost 4 bases, V lost 5 bases, and 11 bases had no gene match. Germline V gene data show CDR1 as SEHNR and CDR2 as FQNEAQ (reference sequence). CDR3 protein: CASSPRQGEDGTEAFF. CDR3 bases: TGTGCCAGCAGCCCACGACAGGGGGAGGACGGCACTGAAGCTTTCTTT. Combining the CDR3 with reference TRBV7-9 and TRBJ1-1 gives the whole variable domain DTGVSQNPRHKITKRGQNVTFRCDPISEHNRLYWYRQTLGQGPEFLTYFQNEAQLEKSRLLSDRFSAERPKGSFSTLEIQRTEQGDSAMYLCASSPRQGEDGTEAFFGQGTRLTVV.

V usage is TRBV5-4 and J usage is TRBJ2-6; a possible D gene is TRBD1 (6 bases). V was shortened by 3 bases and J by 1 base, with 8 bases between the two germline ends. The CDR3 totals 15 residues. Germline CDR1 and CDR2: SGHNT and YYREEE (reference sequence). CDR3 nucleotides: TGTGCCAGCAGCTCAACAGGGTCTGGGGCCAACGTCCTGACTTTC. This sequence encodes CASSSTGSGANVLTF. Full variable domain (outside the CDR3, taken from reference TRBV5-4 and TRBJ2-6): ETGVTQSPTHLIKTRGQQVTLRCSSQSGHNTVSWYQQALGQGPQFIFQYYREEENGRGNFPPRFSGLQFPNYSSELNVNALELDDSALYLCASSSTGSGANVLTFGAGSRLTVL.

The chain uses TRBV7-9 and TRBJ1-5, with D possibly TRBD1 on 5 matching bases. CDR3 size: 15 residues. The ends were cut back, 3 bases at V and 2 bases at J, with 11 bases in the middle. The germline gives CDR1 SEHNR, CDR2 FQNEAQ (reference sequence). CDR3 sequence reads: CASSFGTAGNQPQHF. The CDR3 bases are TGTGCCAGCAGCTTCGGGACGGCGGGCAATCAGCCCCAGCATTTT.

Only one count was recorded for this clone. The chain combines TRBV7-8 with TRBJ2-3; D ambiguous. Trimming cost V 2 bases and J 2 bases, with 11 bases left between them. The CDR3 covers 15 residues. CDR1 is SGHVS and CDR2 is FQNEAQ in the germline V gene. The CDR3 reads CASSLLRTLTDTQYF. Written as DNA, the CDR3 is TGTGCCAGCAGCTTATTGCGGACGCTCACAGATACGCAGTATTTT.

Here the CDR3 reads CASSLGTNRAVAGYTF. CDR3 DNA: TGTGCCAGCAGCTTAGGAACTAACAGGGCGGTAGCTGGCTACACCTTC. The chain links TRBV13 to TRBJ1-2; tentative D call: TRBD1 (6 bases). The CDR3 sequence is 16 residues long. Trimming took 0 bases from V and 7 from J, leaving 18 bases between them. The germline gives CDR1 PRHDT, CDR2 FYEKMQ (reference sequence).

J is TRBJ2-7 and V is TRBV2; TRBD1 agrees at 10 bases. The germline gives CDR1 SNHLY, CDR2 FYNNEI. The CDR3 contains 13 residues. V shed 6 bases, J shed 5 bases, and the junction held 4 bases outside the gene matches. The CDR3 region has the DNA TGTGCCAGCAGCACCGGGACAGGGGACGAGCAGTACTTC. Protein product: CASSTGTGDEQYF.

The chain recombines TRBV4-2 with TRBJ2-3; D call uncertain. The germline V gene encodes CDR1 LGHNA and CDR2 YNFKEQ. Trimming stripped 1 base from V and 2 bases from J, with 10 bases between. The CDR3 is 15 residues long. CDR3 bases: TGTGCCAGCAGCCAAGGTTTTATGGTCACAGATACGCAGTATTTT. It yields the protein CASSQGFMVTDTQYF.

With regard to this clone: This specimen includes other DNA sequences encoding the same CDR3. The chain couples TRBV27 to TRBJ2-5; D is ambiguous. Trimming removed 3 bases at V and 1 base at J, with 6 bases between. This CDR3 region has 13 residues. The germline V gene encodes CDR1 MNHEY and CDR2 SMNVEV (reference sequence). The CDR3 DNA reads TGTGCCAGCAGTTTCGGCGGCCAAGAGACCCAGTACTTC. This codes for CASSFGGQETQYF.

This chain uses TRBV29-1 with TRBJ2-5; possibly TRBD1 or TRBD2 for D (6 bases each). Germline V gene data show CDR1 as SQVTM and CDR2 as ANQGSEA. V was pared by 6 bases and J by 5 bases, with 19 bases between. The CDR3 contains 14 residues. The CDR3 sequence is CSVVGGDWGETQYF. The CDR3 DNA follows: TGCAGCGTGGTGGGGGGCGACTGGGGGGAGACCCAGTACTTC.

In its sample, this clone was seen once. The J gene is TRBJ2-2, the V gene TRBV5-6, with TRBD1 matching over 7 bases. The CDR3 covers 19 residues. With 4 bases clipped from V and 4 bases from J, the junction kept 19 bases outside the gene matches. The germline V gene has CDR1 SGHDT and CDR2 YYEEEE. CDR3 region: CASSTGRGVSGGGTGELFF. DNA of the CDR3: TGTGCCAGCAGCACCGGAAGAGGGGTTTCAGGGGGTGGCACCGGGGAGCTGTTTTTT.

The chain couples TRBV28 to TRBJ2-2, with D possibly TRBD1 on 5 matching bases. CDR3 length: 19 amino acids. Germline V gene sequence: CDR1 MDHEN, CDR2 SYDVKM. The V end lost 4 bases, the J end lost 0 bases, and 21 bases lay between the germline ends. CDR3 residues: CASSSLDSLSLPNTGELFF. The CDR3 bases are TGTGCCAGCAGTTCCCTTGACAGTCTAAGTCTTCCGAACACCGGGGAGCTGTTTTTT.

The chain recombines TRBV28 with TRBJ2-5, with TRBD1 matching over 8 bases. V lost 6 bases and J lost 4; bases outside the gene matches: 10. This CDR3 region has 15 residues. CDR1 and CDR2 from the germline V gene are MDHEN and SYDVKM. CDR3 loop: CASRTRQGFPETQYF. DNA for the CDR3: TGTGCCAGCAGGACAAGACAGGGGTTTCCAGAGACCCAGTACTTC. Full variable domain (outside the CDR3, taken from reference TRBV28 and TRBJ2-5): DVKVTQSSRYLVKRTGEKVFLECVQDMDHENMFWYRQDPGLGLRLIYFSYDVKMKEKGDIPEGYSVSREKKERFSLILESASTNQTSMYLCASRTRQGFPETQYFGPGTRLLVL.

In the case of this clone: The same CDR3 is also encoded by other DNA sequences in this sample. The J gene is TRBJ1-4, the V gene TRBV19; D unresolved. Germline values: CDR1 LNHDA, CDR2 SQIVND (reference sequence). V lost 3 bases and J lost 5, with 7 bases in between. The CDR3 runs to 13 residues. CDR3 residues: CASSMGGNEKLFF. Written as DNA, the CDR3 is TGTGCCAGTAGTATGGGAGGGAATGAAAAACTGTTTTTT.

The chain links TRBV15 to TRBJ2-7; 9 bases agree with TRBD1. V trimming: 4 bases; J trimming: 2 bases; junction bases outside the gene matches: 3. This CDR3 region has 14 residues. Germline V gene data show CDR1 as LNHNV and CDR2 as YYDKDF (reference sequence). The CDR3 loop reads CATSTTGGPYEQYF. CDR3 in DNA: TGTGCCACCAGCACGACAGGGGGGCCCTACGAGCAGTACTTC.

The V gene is TRBV4-3, the J gene TRBJ2-5, with 11 bases matching TRBD2. J lost 4 bases, V lost 5 bases, and 9 bases had no gene match. Germline-derived CDR1 and CDR2 are LGHNA and YSLEER. The CDR3 runs to 16 residues. The CDR3 coding sequence is TGCGCCAGCAGCACCTTAGCGGGAGGGTTGTCAGAGACCCAGTACTTC. Translated: CASSTLAGGLSETQYF.

CDR3 DNA: TGCGCCAGCAGCCAAGTCGGAGCCCCAGCGGGAGGACGCAATGAGCAGTTCTTC. Protein: CASSQVGAPAGGRNEQFF. V gene TRBV4-3 combines with J gene TRBJ2-1; 9 bases map to TRBD2. The CDR3 covers 18 residues. Germline V CDR1 and CDR2: LGHNA, YSLEER. Trimming removed 1 base from V and 6 bases from J; junction bases left unmatched: 13.

The rearrangement joins TRBV4-1 to TRBJ1-5; possible D gene TRBD1, 6 bases. Trimming left V 4 bases short and J 6 bases short, with 13 bases between. This CDR3 spans 14 amino acids. Germline CDR1 MGHRA, CDR2 YSYEKL. CDR3 residues: CASSPQGVAQPQHF. The CDR3, as DNA: TGCGCCAGCAGCCCACAGGGAGTGGCTCAGCCCCAGCATTTT.

J is TRBJ2-3 and V is TRBV30; 7 bases match TRBD1. CDR1 GTSNPN and CDR2 SVGIG come from the germline V gene (reference sequence). With 0 bases clipped from V and 3 bases from J, the junction kept 6 bases outside the gene matches. The CDR3 runs 15 residues. The CDR3 nucleotides are TGTGCCTGGAGTGTGGGCAGGGGGTGGACAGATACGCAGTATTTT. Translated: CAWSVGRGWTDTQYF.

The V and J genes are TRBV4-1 and TRBJ2-7, with no clear D. The CDR3 is 16 residues long. Germline V gene lookup returns CDR1 MGHRA and CDR2 YSYEKL. Trimming took 4 bases from V and 6 from J, leaving 22 bases between them. CDR3 nucleotide sequence: TGCGCCAGCAGCCCCTTTTGGGTCAACCCCTCTCGCGAGCAGTACTTC. Protein: CASSPFWVNPSREQYF.

This clone came up once. This chain uses TRBV7-9 with TRBJ2-1; the match to TRBD2 covers 7 bases. Trimming took 5 bases from V and 2 from J; bases not matched to a gene: 9. CDR1 and CDR2 from the germline V gene are SEHNR and FQNEAQ (reference sequence). This CDR3 is built from 16 residues. This CDR3 reads CASSPGGFTPYNEQFF. CDR3 in DNA: TGTGCCAGCAGCCCCGGGGGGTTTACCCCCTACAATGAGCAGTTCTTC. The full variable domain, its missing parts supplied by reference TRBV7-9 and TRBJ2-1, is DTGVSQNPRHKITKRGQNVTFRCDPISEHNRLYWYRQTLGQGPEFLTYFQNEAQLEKSRLLSDRFSAERPKGSFSTLEIQRTEQGDSAMYLCASSPGGFTPYNEQFFGPGTRLTVL.

The chain joins TRBV4-3 to TRBJ2-2; no clear D gene. This CDR3 has 16 amino acids. Trimming pared 4 bases from V and 4 bases from J, leaving 16 bases between. Germline assignment: CDR1 LGHNA and CDR2 YSLEER. The CDR3 DNA is TGCGCCAGCAGCCGTGTGGGTAGGAGTTCCACCGGGGAGCTGTTTTTT. Translating gives CASSRVGRSSTGELFF.

The CDR3 here is CASSHSGEGAGNTIYF. The DNA for the CDR3 is TGTGCCAGCAGTCATTCCGGGGAGGGAGCGGGAAACACCATATATTTT. The chain links TRBV28 to TRBJ1-3; D not resolved. Trimming cost V 5 bases and J 4 bases, with 18 bases left between them. Germline V gene sequence: CDR1 MDHEN, CDR2 SYDVKM. The CDR3 runs 16 residues.

The chain joins TRBV7-6 to TRBJ2-3; D assignment may be TRBD1 or TRBD2 (5 bases each). Germline loops: CDR1 SGHVS, CDR2 FNYEAQ. This CDR3 spans 15 amino acids. V shed 5 bases and J shed 4 bases, with 16 bases lying between them. The CDR3 spells CASSRVRGASDTQYF. CDR3 sequence (DNA): TGTGCCAGCAGCCGCGTACGAGGGGCCTCAGATACGCAGTATTTT.